This T cell receptor beta chain was found in a study of T cell repertoires in cytomegalovirus infection. Study summary: Based on public TCR beta signatures, there were indications of CMV infection and of a matching HLA type. Overall study findings and caveats: Frequencies of public TCR beta families were cumulated, and this identified carriers of CMV plus the relevant HLA.

TCRdb re-called the reads through MiXCR, storing one row per CDR3 protein. The sample has about 440,000 distinct CDR3 sequences, roughly 30% seen once. Comment on this clonotype: Its target is not known.

Source material: PBMCs. This clonotype was obtained from a human donor in good health (CMV status not recorded). Some clones in this sample may be carry-over from other donors' samples.

The CDR3 DNA is TGCAGTGCTAGAGATCACCGGGACCCTTCCTACGAGCAGTACTTC. Amino acid sequence: CSARDHRDPSYEQYF. The genes are TRBV20-1 and TRBJ2-7; D may match TRBD1 or TRBD2 (5 bases each). Trimming shortened V by 0 bases and J by 1 base, and 13 bases separated the two germline ends. Germline lookup yields CDR1 DFQATT and CDR2 SNEGSKA (reference sequence). The CDR3 is 15 residues long.